This T cell receptor (beta chain) is from a study of blood T cells in healthy people across ages. In this sample, this clonotype turned up a few times. Extracted total RNA amounted to at least 6 micrograms for each sample. For the second PCR, which ran for about 6 to 11 cycles, a sample-barcoded 5' primer and a J-beta primer mix were used. TCRdb ran MiXCR on the 5' RACE reads and lists one entry per CDR3 protein. The table has roughly 1.5 million distinct CDR3 sequences, about 42% seen once. CDR1 is SEHNR, CDR2 FQNEAQ, per germline (reference sequence). V was trimmed by 2 bases and J by 0 bases, leaving 8 bases between them. This CDR3 is built from 16 residues.

This sequence was found in a woman aged 18-29 years in good health. V and J are TRBV7-9 and TRBJ2-6; D is unclear. Source material: blood. CDR3 amino acids: CASSLQRTSGANVLTF. In DNA, the CDR3 is TGTGCCAGCAGCTTACAACGGACCTCTGGGGCCAACGTCCTGACTTTC.